This T cell receptor beta chain was observed in a study of blood T cell repertoires in COVID-19. About the study: Sources were T cells, B-cell-depleted T cells, or PBMCs; the material itself was cDNA or gDNA.

Assignment of participants to cohorts was predicated upon participant-reported clinical history. Up to 2 weeks before entering the study, exposed participants had met a COVID-19 case. The data were produced by immunoSEQ multiplex PCR, yet TCRdb's version contains in-frame clones alone and is incomplete. Of about 320,000 clones listed, approximately 90% are singletons. The CDR3 has 19 residues. Between the trimmed V and J ends, which lost 1 base and 3 bases, there was a span of 24 bases. Germline values: CDR1 LGHDT, CDR2 YNNKEL (reference sequence). The V call is TRBV3-1 (or the pseudogene TRBV3-2), the J call TRBJ1-2; D unclear. The TCR sequence derives from a woman aged 25 to 39 who had been exposed to COVID-19. Material for sequencing was PBMCs or T cells enriched from blood (not recorded which). The CDR3, as DNA: TGTGCCAGCAGCCAAGTATCAAGGAATCATGGAGGGAATGACTATGGCTACACCTTC. This sequence encodes CASSQVSRNHGGNDYGYTF.